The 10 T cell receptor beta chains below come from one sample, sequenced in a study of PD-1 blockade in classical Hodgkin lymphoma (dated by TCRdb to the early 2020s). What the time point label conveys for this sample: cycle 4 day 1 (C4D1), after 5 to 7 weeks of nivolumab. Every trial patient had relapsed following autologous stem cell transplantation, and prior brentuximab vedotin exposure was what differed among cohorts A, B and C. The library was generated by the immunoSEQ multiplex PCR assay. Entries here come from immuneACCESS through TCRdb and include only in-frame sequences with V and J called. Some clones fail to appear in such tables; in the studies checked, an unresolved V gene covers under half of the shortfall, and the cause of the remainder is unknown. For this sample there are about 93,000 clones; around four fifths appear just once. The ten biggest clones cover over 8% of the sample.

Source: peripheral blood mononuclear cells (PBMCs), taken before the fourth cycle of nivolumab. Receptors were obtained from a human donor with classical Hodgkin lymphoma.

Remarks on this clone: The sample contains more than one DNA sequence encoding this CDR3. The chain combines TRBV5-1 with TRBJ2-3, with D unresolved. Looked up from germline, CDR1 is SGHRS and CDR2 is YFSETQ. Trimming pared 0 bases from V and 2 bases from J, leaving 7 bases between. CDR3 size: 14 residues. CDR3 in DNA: TGCGCCAGCAGCTTGGCCCTCTCCACAGATACGCAGTATTTT. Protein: CASSLALSTDTQYF.

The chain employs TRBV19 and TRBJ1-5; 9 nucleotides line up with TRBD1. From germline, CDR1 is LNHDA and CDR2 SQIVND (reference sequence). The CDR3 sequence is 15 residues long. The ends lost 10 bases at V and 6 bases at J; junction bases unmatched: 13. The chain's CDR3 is CATSSRTGAGQPQHF. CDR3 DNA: TGTGCCACCTCTTCGAGGACAGGGGCCGGTCAGCCCCAGCATTTT.

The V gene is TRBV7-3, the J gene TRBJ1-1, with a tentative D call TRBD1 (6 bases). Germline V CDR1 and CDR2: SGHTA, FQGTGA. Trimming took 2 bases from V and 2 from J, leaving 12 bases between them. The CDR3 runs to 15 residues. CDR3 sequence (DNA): TGTGCCAGCAGCTTAGACTGGACAGTAAACACTGAAGCTTTCTTT. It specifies CASSLDWTVNTEAFF.

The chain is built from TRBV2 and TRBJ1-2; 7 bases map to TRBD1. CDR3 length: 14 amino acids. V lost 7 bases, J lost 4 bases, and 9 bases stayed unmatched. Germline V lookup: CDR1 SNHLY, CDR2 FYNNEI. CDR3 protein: CASIARGSGYGYTF. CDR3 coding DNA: TGTGCCAGCATTGCCAGGGGGTCGGGCTATGGCTACACCTTC. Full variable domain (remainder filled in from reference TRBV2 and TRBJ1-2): EPEVTQTPSHQVTQMGQEVILRCVPISNHLYFYWYRQILGQKVEFLVSFYNNEISEKSEIFDDQFSVERPDGSNFTLKIRSTKLEDSAMYFCASIARGSGYGYTFGSGTRLTVV.

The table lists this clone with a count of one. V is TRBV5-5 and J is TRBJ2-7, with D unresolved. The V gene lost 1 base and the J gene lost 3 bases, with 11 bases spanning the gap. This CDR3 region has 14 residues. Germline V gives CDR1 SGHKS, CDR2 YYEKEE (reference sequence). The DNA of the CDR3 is TGTGCCAGCAGCTTGTACTCCACGGGCTACGAGCAGTACTTC. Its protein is CASSLYSTGYEQYF.

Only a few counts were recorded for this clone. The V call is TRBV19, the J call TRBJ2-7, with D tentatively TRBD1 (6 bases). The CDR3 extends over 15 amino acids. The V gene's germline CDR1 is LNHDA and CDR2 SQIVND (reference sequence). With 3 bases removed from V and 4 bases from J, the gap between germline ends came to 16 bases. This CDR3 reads CASSISHRASYEQYF. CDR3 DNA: TGTGCCAGTAGTATTTCCCACAGGGCAAGTTACGAGCAGTACTTC.

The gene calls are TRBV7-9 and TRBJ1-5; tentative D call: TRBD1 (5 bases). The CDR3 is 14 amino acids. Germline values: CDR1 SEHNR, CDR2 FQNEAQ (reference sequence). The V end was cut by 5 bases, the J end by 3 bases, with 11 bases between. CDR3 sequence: CASSQDRNNQPQHF. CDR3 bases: TGTGCCAGCAGCCAAGACAGAAACAATCAGCCCCAGCATTTT.

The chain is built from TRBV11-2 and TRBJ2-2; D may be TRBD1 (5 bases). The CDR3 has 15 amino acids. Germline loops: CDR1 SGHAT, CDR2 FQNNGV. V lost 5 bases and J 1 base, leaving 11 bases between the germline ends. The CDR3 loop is CASSRQDRNTGELFF. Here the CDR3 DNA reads TGTGCCAGCAGCAGACAAGACAGGAACACCGGGGAGCTGTTTTTT. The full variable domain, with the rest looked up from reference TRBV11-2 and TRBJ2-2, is EAGVAQSPRYKIIEKRQSVAFWCNPISGHATLYWYQQILGQGPKLLIQFQNNGVVDDSQLPKDRFSAERLKGVDSTLKIQPAKLEDSAVYLCASSRQDRNTGELFFGEGSRLTVL.

CDR3 bases: TGTGCCAGCACCCAGGGAGGTCAGCTGAACACTGAAGCTTTCTTT. Translation gives CASTQGGQLNTEAFF. The chain joins TRBV9 to TRBJ1-1; tentative D call: TRBD1 (5 bases). Germline CDR1 reads SGDLS; CDR2 reads YYNGEE. Trimming left V 6 bases short and J 0 bases short, with 15 bases between. The CDR3 extends over 15 amino acids.

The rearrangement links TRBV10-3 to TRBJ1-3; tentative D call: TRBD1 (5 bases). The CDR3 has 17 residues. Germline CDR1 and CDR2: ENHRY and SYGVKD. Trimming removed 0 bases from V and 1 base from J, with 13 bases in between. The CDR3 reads CAISESRGTGSGNTIYF. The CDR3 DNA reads TGTGCCATCAGTGAGTCTCGGGGGACTGGGTCTGGAAACACCATATATTTT.